This T cell receptor beta chain comes out of a study of OX40 agonist ivuxolimab in advanced cancers. Whole-study context: Two cutaneous melanoma patients and one hepatocellular carcinoma patient, three in all, had partial responses.

The germline CDR1 and CDR2 sequences are GTSNPN and SVGIG (reference sequence). Trimming at V came to 3 bases and at J to 2 bases, leaving 8 bases not matched to a gene. CDR3 size: 17 residues. Findings and caveats of the study: CD8+ T cells showed, on average, more clonal expansion than CD4+ cells.

Turning to this clone: Its antigen is unidentified.

Generated by immunoSEQ multiplex PCR, the TCRdb table keeps only in-frame clones and is missing some. The top ten clones hold roughly 3% of a sample with tens of thousands of clones, around 88% of them seen once. Sequences were derived from CD4+ or CD8+ T cells sorted from blood, sampled in a trial of the OX40 agonist ivuxolimab. The chain is built from TRBV30 and TRBJ1-5, with TRBD1 matching 12 bases. The source is an adult with an advanced solid tumor such as melanoma, head and neck, liver or kidney cancer. CDR3 sequence reads: CAWRGTGGKGGNQPQHF. CDR3 nucleotide sequence: TGTGCCTGGAGGGGGACAGGGGGCAAAGGAGGCAATCAGCCCCAGCATTTT. Filled out from reference TRBV30 and TRBJ1-5, the complete variable domain reads SQTIHQWPATLVQPVGSPLSLECTVEGTSNPNLYWYRQAAGRGLQLLFYSVGIGQISSEVPQNLSASRPQDRQFILSSKKLLLSDSGFYLCAWRGTGGKGGNQPQHFGDGTRLSIL.